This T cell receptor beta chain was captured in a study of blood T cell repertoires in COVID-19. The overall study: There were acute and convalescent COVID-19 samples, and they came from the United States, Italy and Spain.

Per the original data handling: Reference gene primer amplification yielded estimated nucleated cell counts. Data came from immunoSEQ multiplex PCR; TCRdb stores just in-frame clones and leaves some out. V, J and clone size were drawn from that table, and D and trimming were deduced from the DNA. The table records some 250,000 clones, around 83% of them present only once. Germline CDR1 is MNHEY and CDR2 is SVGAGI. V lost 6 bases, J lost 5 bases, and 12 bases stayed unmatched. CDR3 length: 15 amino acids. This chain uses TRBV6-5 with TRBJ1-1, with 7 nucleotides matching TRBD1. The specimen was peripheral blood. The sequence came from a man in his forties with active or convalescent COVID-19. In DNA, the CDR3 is TGTGCCAGCAGCTCTGGTGAGACAGGGACGACTGAAGCTTTCTTT. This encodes CASSSGETGTTEAFF.